This section outlines one T cell receptor (beta chain) sequence together with its context. This entry is derived from a study of T cell changes during pregnancy in multiple sclerosis. Repertoires were generated with immunoSEQ multiplex PCR, while TCRdb's copy carries only in-frame clones and drops some. The sample consists of around 34,000 clones, 90% of them appearing once. The CDR3 totals 14 residues. The germline V gene has CDR1 MGHRA and CDR2 YSYEKL. The ends were cut back, 0 bases at V and 7 bases at J, with 9 bases in the middle. This receptor was obtained from a female donor with multiple sclerosis, enrolled in a pregnancy study. The sample in question was CD8+ T cells from peripheral blood mononuclear cells, obtained before pregnancy. The chain recombines TRBV4-1 with TRBJ1-4, with D perhaps matching TRBD1 (5 bases). The CDR3 here is CASSQEFRAEKLFF. CDR3 coding DNA: TGCGCCAGCAGCCAAGAATTCAGGGCTGAAAAACTGTTTTTT.